The table lists the clone carrying this T cell receptor (beta chain) with a few counts. The antigen is not known. TCRdb reanalysed the reads using MiXCR and keeps one entry per CDR3 protein. Here the sample spans hundreds of thousands of distinct CDR3 sequences, 15% to 20% being singletons. Germline V gene data show CDR1 as SNHLY and CDR2 as FYNNEI. The CDR3 runs to 15 residues. Trimming removed 8 bases from V and 3 bases from J, with 17 bases in between. This sample stems from a study of T cell repertoires in cytomegalovirus infection. Study-wide background: Both CMV infection and a matching HLA type were indicated by public TCR beta signatures. Overall study findings and caveats: Ex vivo responses were dominated by HLA-C-restricted CMV-specific TCR beta clonotypes.

The sequence came from a human donor in good health (CMV status not recorded). Some clones in this sample may be carry-over from other donors' samples. Sample: PBMCs. The rearrangement links TRBV2 to TRBJ1-5; TRBD1 might be the D (5 bases). In DNA form, the CDR3 reads TGTGCCAGCTCCCGGGACCCCCGGGACAATCAGCCCCAGCATTTT. It specifies CASSRDPRDNQPQHF.